This T cell receptor (beta chain) was found in a study of T-cell reconstitution after alpha-beta-depleted transplantation in children. The study, taken as a whole, reports: By one year post-transplant, T-cell counts and diversity largely arose from T cells that were newly produced.

The library targeted TCRbeta and was prepared with unique molecular identifiers. TCRdb processed the PCR reads anew with MiXCR; each CDR3 protein has one entry. The top ten hold approximately 28% of the sample, which has 200,000 to 250,000 distinct CDR3 sequences, roughly a tenth seen once. This clonotype was seen many times. As yet, its antigen is unknown. Sequencing was performed on PBMCs, taken before TCRalphabeta/CD19-depleted stem cell transplant. The TCR comes from a child under two years old with acute myeloid leukemia, due to receive a stem cell transplant.

The CDR3 is CASSLEREAHNEQFF. CDR3 in DNA: TGTGCCAGCAGCTTGGAGCGGGAGGCGCACAATGAGCAGTTCTTC. The chain combines TRBV5-4 with TRBJ2-1; 9 bases agree with TRBD2. J was trimmed by 5 bases and V by 0 bases; bases with no gene match: 3. Per germline, CDR1 SGHNT and CDR2 YYREEE (reference sequence). The CDR3 covers 15 residues.